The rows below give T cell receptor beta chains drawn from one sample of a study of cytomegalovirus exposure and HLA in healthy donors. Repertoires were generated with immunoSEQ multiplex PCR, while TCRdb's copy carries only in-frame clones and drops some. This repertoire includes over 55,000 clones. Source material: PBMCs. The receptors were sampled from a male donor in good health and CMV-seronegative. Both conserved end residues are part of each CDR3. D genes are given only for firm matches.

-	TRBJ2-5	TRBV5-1	TGCGCCAGCAGCTTGGGGGGCCGGGGGGCCCAAGAGACCCAGTACTTC	CASSLGGRGAQETQYF
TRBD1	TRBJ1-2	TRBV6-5	TGTGCCAGCAGTTCACCAGGACAGGGGGCGGACGGCTACACCTTC	CASSSPGQGADGYTF
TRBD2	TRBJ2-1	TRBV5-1	TGCGCCAGCAGAACAGGGACTAGCGGGCTCTACAATGAGCAGTTCTTC	CASRTGTSGLYNEQFF
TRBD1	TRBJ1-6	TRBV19	TGTGCCAGTAGCCAGTACAGGGGGAATTCACCCCTCCCCTTT	CASSQYRGNSPLPF
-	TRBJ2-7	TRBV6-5	TGTGCCAGCAGTTACGGACTCGGCTACGAGCAGTACTTC	CASSYGLGYEQYF
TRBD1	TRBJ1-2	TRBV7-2	TGTGCCAGCAGCGGGACAGATCCCTACACCTTC	CASSGTDPYTF
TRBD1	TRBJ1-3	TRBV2	TGTGCCAGCAACGACAGGGGTCTTCGCTCTGGAAACACCATATATTTT	CASNDRGLRSGNTIYF
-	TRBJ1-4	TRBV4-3	TGCGCCAGTTCAGGACAGTTAGCAACTAATGAAAAACTGTTTTTT	CASSGQLATNEKLFF
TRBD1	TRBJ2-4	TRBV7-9	TGTGCCAGCAGCCCCCCCTTTTCAGGGGGCGATGCCAAAAACATTCAGTACTTC	CASSPPFSGGDAKNIQYF
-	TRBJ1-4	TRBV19	TGTGCCAGTGGGGGCATTTGGACTAATGAAAAACTGTTTTTT	CASGGIWTNEKLFF
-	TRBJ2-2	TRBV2	TGTGCCAGCAGTGGCCCCCCCAGGGGCGCCAACACCGGGGAGCTGTTTTTT	CASSGPPRGANTGELFF
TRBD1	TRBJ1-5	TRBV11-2	TGTGCCAGCAGCCTGACAGGGGCAGGCAATCAGCCCCAGCATTTT	CASSLTGAGNQPQHF
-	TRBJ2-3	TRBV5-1	TGCGCCAGCAGCTCATTTACAGGGTCCGCAACAGATACGCAGTATTTT	CASSSFTGSATDTQYF
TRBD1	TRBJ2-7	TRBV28	TGTGCCAGCAGGGGGGACAGGGGTGGCTCCTACGAGCAGTACTTC	CASRGDRGGSYEQYF
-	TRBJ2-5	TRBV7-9	TGTGCCAGCAGCCCCAGACAGGGAGGAGAGACCCAGTACTTC	CASSPRQGGETQYF
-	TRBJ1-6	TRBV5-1	TGTGCCAGCAGGGGTTTGGGGGGTTCACCCCTACACTTT	CASRGLGGSPLHF
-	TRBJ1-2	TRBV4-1	TGCGCCAGCAGCCAAGACGGCAGCGGAGCTAACTATGGCTACACCTTC	CASSQDGSGANYGYTF
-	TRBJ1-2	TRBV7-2	TGTGCCAGCAGCAACGACCAAGGGGAATGGTATGGCTACACCTTC	CASSNDQGEWYGYTF
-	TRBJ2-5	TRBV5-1	TGCGCCAGCAGCCCAGGACAGCAACTACAAGAGACCCAGTACTTC	CASSPGQQLQETQYF
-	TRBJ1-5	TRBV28	TGTGCCAGCAGTGAACAACTCCAGGGGCATAGCAATCAGCCCCAGCATTTT	CASSEQLQGHSNQPQHF
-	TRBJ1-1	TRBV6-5	TGTGCCAGCAGTTACTCGACAGGACCGAACACTGAAGCTTTCTTT	CASSYSTGPNTEAFF
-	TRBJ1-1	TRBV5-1	TGCGCCAGCAGCTTGGGACAGAGTATGACTGAAGATTTCTTT	CASSLGQSMTEDFF
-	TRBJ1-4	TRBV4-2	TGTGCCAGCAGACAACAAAGCGAAAAACTGTTTTTT	CASRQQSEKLFF
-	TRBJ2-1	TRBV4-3	TGCGCCAGCAGCCGAGGGGGTGGTGGGTACAATGAGCAGTTCTTC	CASSRGGGGYNEQFF
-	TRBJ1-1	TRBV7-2	TGTGCCAGCAGCTTAGGACAGCACACTGAAGCTTTCTTT	CASSLGQHTEAFF
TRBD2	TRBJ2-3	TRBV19	TGTGCCAGTAGGTCCGTTGGGCGCGGGGGTACGCAGTATTTT	CASRSVGRGGTQYF
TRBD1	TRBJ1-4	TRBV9	TGTGCCAGCAGCGGGGACAGGGGGACAACTAATGAAAAACTGTTTTTT	CASSGDRGTTNEKLFF
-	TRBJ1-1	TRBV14	TGTGCCAGCAGCCAATATGGTCGAACTTTTAAAGCTTTCTTT	CASSQYGRTFKAFF
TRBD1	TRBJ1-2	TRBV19	TGTGCCAGTAACCCGGGACAGGGTTCCTCCTCCTATGGCTACACCTTC	CASNPGQGSSSYGYTF
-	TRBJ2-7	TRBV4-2	TGTGCCAGCAGCCGAGGACAAGCTTCATACGAGCAGTACTTC	CASSRGQASYEQYF
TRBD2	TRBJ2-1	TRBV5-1	TGCGCCAGCAGCCTACTAGCGGGAGGACACAATGAGCAGTTCTTC	CASSLLAGGHNEQFF